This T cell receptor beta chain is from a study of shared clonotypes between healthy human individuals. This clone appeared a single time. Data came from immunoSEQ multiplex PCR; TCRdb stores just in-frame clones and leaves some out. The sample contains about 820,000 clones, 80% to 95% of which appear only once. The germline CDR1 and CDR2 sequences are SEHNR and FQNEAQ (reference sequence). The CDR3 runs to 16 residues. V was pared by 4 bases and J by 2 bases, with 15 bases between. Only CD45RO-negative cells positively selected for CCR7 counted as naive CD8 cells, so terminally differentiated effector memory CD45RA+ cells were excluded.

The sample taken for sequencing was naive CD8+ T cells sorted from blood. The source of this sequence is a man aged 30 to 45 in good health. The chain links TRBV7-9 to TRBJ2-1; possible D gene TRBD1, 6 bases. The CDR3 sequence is CASSSNRVRTYNEQFF. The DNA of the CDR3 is TGTGCCAGCAGCTCGAACAGGGTGAGGACCTACAATGAGCAGTTCTTC.